What follows are 6 T cell receptor beta chains derived from one specimen sequenced in a study of blood T cell repertoires in COVID-19. Assay: immunoSEQ multiplex PCR; the TCRdb copy retains only in-frame clones and omits some. This sample has some 220,000 clones, with about 84% found just once. The specimen sequenced was peripheral blood. The source of these receptors is a human donor in a cohort sampled during active COVID-19.

This chain joins TRBV5-4 and TRBJ2-2; 7 nucleotides line up with TRBD1. V gave up 2 bases and J gave up 7 bases; unmatched junction bases: 5. The CDR3 length is 14 residues. Germline V gene sequence: CDR1 SGHNT, CDR2 YYREEE (reference sequence). For the CDR3, the DNA is TGTGCCAGCAGCTTCGACAGGGCCATCGGGGAGCTGTTTTTT. It is translated as CASSFDRAIGELFF.

This chain connects TRBV4-1 to TRBJ2-3; 7 bases line up with TRBD2. Germline lookup yields CDR1 MGHRA and CDR2 YSYEKL. The CDR3 consists of 16 residues. V was pared by 0 bases and J by 4 bases, with 7 bases of the junction left unmatched. The CDR3 reads CASSQEAGIRADTQYF. The CDR3 region has the DNA TGCGCCAGCAGCCAAGAAGCGGGAATACGGGCAGATACGCAGTATTTT.

The chain links TRBV29-1 to TRBJ2-3; TRBD2 matches at 10 bases. Germline trimming cut 4 bases from V and 7 bases from J; bases unmatched to any gene: 11. CDR1 is SQVTM and CDR2 is ANQGSEA in the germline V gene. CDR3 length equals 15 residues. The CDR3 DNA sequence: TGCAGCGTTGCAAACCAGCGGGAGGGCCGAAATACGCAGTATTTT. Its protein is CSVANQREGRNTQYF.

As regards this clone: The same CDR3 is also encoded by other DNA sequences in this sample. The rearrangement uses TRBV18 and TRBJ2-7; possibly TRBD1 for D (5 bases). V gave up 3 bases and J gave up 6 bases, with 9 bases separating them. This CDR3 contains 12 residues. Germline loops: CDR1 KGHSH, CDR2 LQKENI. DNA of the CDR3: TGTGCCAGCTCACCTAGGGGTGGCGAGCAGTACTTC. It yields the protein CASSPRGGEQYF.

This chain uses TRBV7-2 with TRBJ2-1, with 10 bases matching TRBD2. The J segment lost 15 bases and the V segment lost 6 bases, leaving 14 bases of the junction unmatched. This CDR3 spans 14 amino acids. Looked up from germline, CDR1 is SGHTA and CDR2 is FQGNSA. The CDR3 DNA reads TGTGCCAGCAGACCCATGGGGACTAGCGCTTCGGGGTTCTTC. This encodes CASRPMGTSASGFF.

This chain links TRBV12-3 or TRBV12-4 with TRBJ2-4; TRBD2 matches at 7 bases. V lost 8 bases, J lost 5 bases, and 3 bases stayed unmatched. CDR3 size: 12 residues. DNA of the CDR3: TGTGCCAGCGGTGGGGGGGAAAACATTCAGTACTTC. Its translation is CASGGGENIQYF.